This T cell receptor (beta chain) was recovered during a study of beta chain features in type 1 diabetes. The wider study: Patients did not differ from healthy donors in age, gender or cell yield. Study results and caveats: In every one of the four CD4+ subsets, TCRB CDR3s were moderately but significantly shorter in Type 1 diabetes patients.

This clone was counted only a few times. Its antigen is not identified. Expressed TCRB transcripts were sequenced because the isolated RNA had all been reverse transcribed beforehand. Clones were sequenced by immunoSEQ multiplex PCR, and TCRdb holds only the in-frame ones, with some missing. The repertoire holds 200,000 to 300,000 clones, about a fifth seen once, with approximately 0.029% in the top ten. What was sequenced was naive CD4+ T cells from blood. This TCR was recovered from a woman aged 40 to 50 with type 1 diabetes.

The DNA of the CDR3 is TGTGCCAGCAGTGGGACAGGGCCCACCGAAGATACGCAGTATTTT. Amino acids: CASSGTGPTEDTQYF. The rearrangement joins TRBV2 to TRBJ2-3; TRBD1 matches at 8 bases. This CDR3 region has 15 residues. The trim removed 4 bases at V and 5 bases at J, leaving 8 bases unmatched. CDR1 and CDR2 (germline): SNHLY, FYNNEI.